A selection of T cell receptor beta chains follows, all from one sample in a study of identical twins. Via MiXCR, TCRdb re-called the 5' RACE reads, giving one row per CDR3 protein. The sample contains 400,000 or so distinct CDR3 sequences, 9% to 10% of which appear only once. The sequencing sample was made of naive T cells sorted from blood. The receptors were gathered from a woman between 50 and 59 years old in good health. Both conserved end residues are part of each CDR3. Each record gives: D gene, J gene, V gene, clone size, CDR3 DNA, CDR3 protein. A D gene is named only where the DNA matches it firmly. Rows may omit the clone size; those that give it use once, few, many or a size class.

d_gene: TRBD2
j_gene: TRBJ2-1
v_gene: TRBV28
abundance: many
CDR3nt: TGTGCCAGCAGTCCCCGACTAGCGGGAGTCCTCGGCAATGAGCAGTTCTTC
CDR3aa: CASSPRLAGVLGNEQFF

d_gene: .
j_gene: TRBJ1-3
v_gene: TRBV3-1
abundance: many
CDR3nt: TGTGCCAGCAGCCAAGAGAAGGGGACTGGAAACACCATATATTTT
CDR3aa: CASSQEKGTGNTIYF

d_gene: .
j_gene: TRBJ2-3
v_gene: TRBV11-2
abundance: few
CDR3nt: TGTGCCAGCAGCTTAGATAGGAGCGGAGCAGATACGCAGTATTTT
CDR3aa: CASSLDRSGADTQYF

d_gene: .
j_gene: TRBJ2-1
v_gene: TRBV7-9
abundance: few
CDR3nt: TGTGCCAGCAGCTTAGATAGGGGCGATGAGCAGTTCTTC
CDR3aa: CASSLDRGDEQFF

d_gene: .
j_gene: TRBJ2-2
v_gene: TRBV7-9
abundance: few
CDR3nt: TGTGTCACCCAGGGGAACACCGGGGAGCTGTTTTTT
CDR3aa: CVTQGNTGELFF

d_gene: TRBD2
j_gene: TRBJ2-3
v_gene: TRBV12-3/TRBV12-4
abundance: few
CDR3nt: TGTGCCAGCAACCTAGCGGGAGGGCCCCAAGATACGCAGTATTTT
CDR3aa: CASNLAGGPQDTQYF

d_gene: .
j_gene: TRBJ1-2
v_gene: TRBV7-9
abundance: many
CDR3nt: TGTGCCAGCAGCTTATCGGGGTCACCGGGGGGCTACACCTTC
CDR3aa: CASSLSGSPGGYTF

d_gene: .
j_gene: TRBJ2-7
v_gene: TRBV20-1
abundance: many
CDR3nt: TGCAGTGCTAGAGCTCCGGGACAACTGAGCTCCTACGAGCAGTACTTC
CDR3aa: CSARAPGQLSSYEQYF

d_gene: .
j_gene: TRBJ2-1
v_gene: TRBV5-1
abundance: .
CDR3nt: TGCGCCAGCAGCCCACTTCGACGGAGTGAGCAGTTCTTC
CDR3aa: CASSPLRRSEQFF

d_gene: .
j_gene: TRBJ2-1
v_gene: TRBV20-1
abundance: many
CDR3nt: TGCAGTGCTAGGAGGATGGGCGGGGCGAACTCCTACAATGAGCAGTTCTTC
CDR3aa: CSARRMGGANSYNEQFF